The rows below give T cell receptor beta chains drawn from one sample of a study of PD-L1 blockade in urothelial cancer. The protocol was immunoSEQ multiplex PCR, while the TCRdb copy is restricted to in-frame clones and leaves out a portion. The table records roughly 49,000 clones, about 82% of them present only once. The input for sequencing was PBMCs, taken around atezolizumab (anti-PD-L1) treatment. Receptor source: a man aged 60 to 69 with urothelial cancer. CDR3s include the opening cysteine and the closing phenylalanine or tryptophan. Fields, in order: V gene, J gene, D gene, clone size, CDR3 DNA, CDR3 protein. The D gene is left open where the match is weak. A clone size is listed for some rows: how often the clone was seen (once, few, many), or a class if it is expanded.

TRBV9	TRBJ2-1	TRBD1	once	TGTGCCAGCAGCGTAGGGACAGGGGCGAGCTCCTACAATGAGCAGTTCTTC	CASSVGTGASSYNEQFF
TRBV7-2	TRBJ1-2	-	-	TGTGCCAGCAGCCCTTCCCGGACAGTTAGTTGGTATGGCTACACCTTC	CASSPSRTVSWYGYTF
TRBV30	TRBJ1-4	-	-	TGTGCCTGGGGGGGAAAGCTGGGACTCGGGGAAAAACTGTTTTTT	CAWGGKLGLGEKLFF
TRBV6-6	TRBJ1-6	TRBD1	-	TGTGCCAGCGGGGACAGGGGATCCTATAATTCACCCCTCCACTTT	CASGDRGSYNSPLHF
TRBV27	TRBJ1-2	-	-	TGTGCCAGCAGCCCTTTGGACAGAGACTATGGCTACACCTTC	CASSPLDRDYGYTF
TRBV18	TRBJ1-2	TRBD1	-	TGTGCCAGCTCACCAACAGGGGGCGTCGATGGCTACACCTTC	CASSPTGGVDGYTF
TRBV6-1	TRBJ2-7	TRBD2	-	TGTGCCAGCAGCCACCTTGTGGGGGAGGGCGAGCAGTACTTC	CASSHLVGEGEQYF
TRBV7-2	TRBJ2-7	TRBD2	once	TGTGCCAGCAGCTTAGGTACTAGCGGGAGTACTTACGAGCAGTACTTC	CASSLGTSGSTYEQYF
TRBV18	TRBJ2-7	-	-	TGTGCCAGCTCACCAAATTTAAACTACGAGCAGTACTTC	CASSPNLNYEQYF
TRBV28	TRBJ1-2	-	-	TGTGCCAGCAGTTCCTCGTTTCCCGGAGGACATGGCTACACCTTC	CASSSSFPGGHGYTF
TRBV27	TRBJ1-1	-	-	TGTGCCAGCAGTTTATCGCGGGAGGGGAACACTGAAGCTTTCTTT	CASSLSREGNTEAFF